This entry lists 17 T cell receptor beta chains sequenced from one sample in a study of blood T cells in healthy people across ages (dated by TCRdb to between 2014 and 2017). The library was obtained by 5' RACE. A second PCR of roughly 6 to 11 cycles was run with a J-beta primer mix and a sample-barcoded 5' primer. TCRdb reworked the public reads: Q25 trimming with fastp, MiXCR clone assembly, productive beta chains retained. All rows with the same CDR3 protein become a single entry with the most common DNA and genes. This sample lists 1.5 million to 2 million distinct CDR3 sequences; roughly 43% were detected once. The top ten clones comprise roughly 24% of the sample. The specimen sequenced was blood. The receptors here all came from a human donor in good health.

This clonotype has just a few counts. This rearrangement joins TRBV30 to TRBJ2-1; D gene uncertain. The germline V gene encodes CDR1 GTSNPN and CDR2 SVGIG (reference sequence). V was trimmed by 7 bases and J by 0 bases, leaving 10 bases between them. The CDR3 extends over 13 amino acids. The CDR3 here is CASQWSSYNEQFF. DNA for the CDR3: TGTGCCTCACAGTGGAGCTCCTACAATGAGCAGTTCTTC.

In this sample, this clonotype turned up a few times. The chain employs TRBV2 and TRBJ2-4, with 7 nucleotides matching TRBD2. This CDR3 has 16 residues. Germline V gene sequence: CDR1 SNHLY, CDR2 FYNNEI. With V trimmed by 3 bases and J by 1 base, 6 bases remained unmatched. CDR3 in DNA: TGTGCCAGCAGTGATGAAGGGGAGGGGGCCAAAAACATTCAGTACTTC. Translation gives CASSDEGEGAKNIQYF.

This chain joins TRBV18 and TRBJ1-5; D unresolved. V lost 1 base and J 2 bases, leaving 9 bases between the germline ends. Germline values: CDR1 KGHSH, CDR2 LQKENI. The CDR3 contains 15 residues. CDR3 region: CASSPQAVGNQPQHF. CDR3 DNA: TGTGCCAGCTCACCACAGGCAGTCGGCAATCAGCCCCAGCATTTT.

At least ten counts were recorded for this clonotype. V and J are TRBV20-1 and TRBJ2-5; D may be TRBD1 or TRBD2 (6 bases each). CDR1 is DFQATT and CDR2 is SNEGSKA in the germline V gene (reference sequence). Trimming removed 3 bases from V and 4 bases from J, with 18 bases in between. This CDR3 is built from 15 residues. CDR3 DNA sequence: TGCAGTGCTAGGACGATACGGGGGCGCGGAGAGACCCAGTACTTC. Amino acid sequence: CSARTIRGRGETQYF.

This clonotype appeared a few times. V gene TRBV6-1 combines with J gene TRBJ1-2; no reliable D call. Trimming cost V 4 bases and J 4 bases, with 7 bases left between them. The germline V gene has CDR1 MNHNS and CDR2 SASEGT. CDR3 size: 12 residues. CDR3 amino acids: CASSGDFYGYTF. CDR3 nucleotides: TGTGCCAGCAGTGGTGATTTCTATGGCTACACCTTC.

CDR3 DNA: TGTGCCAGCAGTTACCCGACTAGCGGGGGGCCTAGCACAGATACGCAGTATTTT. This sequence encodes CASSYPTSGGPSTDTQYF. The chain carries TRBV6-5 and TRBJ2-3; 13 bases are a match to TRBD2. J was trimmed by 0 bases and V by 2 bases; bases with no gene match: 5. There are 18 residues in the CDR3. The germline V gene encodes CDR1 MNHEY and CDR2 SVGAGI.

The chain recombines TRBV12-5 with TRBJ2-3; 11 bases are shared with TRBD2. This CDR3 is 17 amino acids long. V lost 1 base and J lost 1; bases outside the gene matches: 4. Germline V gene sequence: CDR1 LGHNT, CDR2 FRNRAP. The CDR3 region has the DNA TGTGCTAGTGGTTTGGCGGAGACTAGCGGGGGCACAGATACGCAGTATTTT. It specifies CASGLAETSGGTDTQYF.

The rearrangement links TRBV7-2 to TRBJ1-6; D gene uncertain. With 1 base removed from V and 4 bases from J, the gap between germline ends came to 8 bases. CDR1 is SGHTA, CDR2 FQGNSA, per germline. The CDR3 has 15 amino acids. The CDR3 sequence is CASSLDGGYNSPLHF. CDR3 nucleotide sequence: TGTGCCAGCAGCTTAGATGGCGGTTATAATTCACCCCTCCACTTT.

This chain connects TRBV12-3 or TRBV12-4 to TRBJ2-5; D is uncertain. The J call may be faulty, since TRBJ2-7 better matches the DNA end. This CDR3 contains 14 residues. CDR3 residues: CASSLAGVYYEQYF. The CDR3 DNA is TGTGCCAGCAGTTTAGCTGGGGTTTACTACGAGCAGTACTTC.

This chain links TRBV20-1 with TRBJ1-2; TRBD1 matches at 9 bases. Germline V gives CDR1 DFQATT, CDR2 SNEGSKA (reference sequence). V lost 6 bases and J lost 4; bases outside the gene matches: 12. The CDR3 covers 15 residues. CDR3: CSAPPSTGGGYGYTF. The CDR3 region has the DNA TGCAGTGCGCCTCCCAGTACAGGGGGCGGCTATGGCTACACCTTC.

The chain carries TRBV4-2 and TRBJ2-6; no definite D call. V was clipped by 0 bases and J by 4 bases, with 10 bases between them. CDR1 and CDR2 (germline): LGHNA, YNFKEQ. The CDR3 loop spans 16 amino acids. The CDR3 sequence: CASSQERRSGANVLTF. CDR3 sequence (DNA): TGTGCCAGCAGCCAAGAACGCCGGTCGGGGGCCAACGTCCTGACTTTC.

The V call is TRBV10-3, the J call TRBJ2-5, with a weak D call TRBD2 (6 bases). CDR3 size: 16 residues. V was pared by 6 bases and J by 2 bases, with 19 bases between. Germline values: CDR1 ENHRY, CDR2 SYGVKD. The DNA of the CDR3 is TGTGCCATCAGAGTTGGGGGAGGCGAAGAACAAGAGACCCAGTACTTC. It specifies CAIRVGGGEEQETQYF.

The sample holds many counts of this clonotype. This chain connects TRBV11-2 to TRBJ1-4; 10 bases are shared with TRBD1. Unmatched junction bases numbered 17, after V lost 2 bases and J lost 2 bases. The germline V gene encodes CDR1 SGHAT and CDR2 FQNNGV. There are 21 residues in the CDR3. This CDR3 reads CASSLSVGGQGILGTNEKLFF. The DNA of the CDR3 is TGTGCCAGCAGCTTATCCGTTGGGGGACAGGGGATACTTGGGACTAATGAAAAACTGTTTTTT.

The chain recombines TRBV4-3 with TRBJ1-2, with D possibly being TRBD1 (5 bases). The CDR3 extends over 15 amino acids. V was clipped by 0 bases and J by 4 bases, with 12 bases between them. Germline V CDR1 and CDR2: LGHNA, YSLEER. The CDR3 here is CASSQDGTGGYGYTF. As DNA, the CDR3 is TGCGCCAGCAGCCAAGATGGGACGGGAGGCTATGGCTACACCTTC.

This clonotype has a single count. The chain uses TRBV21-1 and TRBJ1-1. TRBV21-1 is a known pseudogene. The CDR3 loop spans 19 amino acids. DNA for the CDR3: TGTGCCAGCAGCAAAGCTGTAGGGAGGGAGAAACGTTGGGGCACTGAAGCTTTCTTT. This codes for CASSKAVGREKRWGTEAFF.

The chain combines TRBV5-1 with TRBJ1-2; D is undetermined. Trimming shortened V by 2 bases and J by 4 bases, and 15 bases separated the two germline ends. The CDR3 contains 15 residues. CDR1 is SGHRS, CDR2 YFSETQ, per germline. This chain's CDR3 is CASSLGLEGFYGYTF. DNA for the CDR3: TGCGCCAGCAGCTTAGGACTGGAGGGATTCTATGGCTACACCTTC.

The J gene is TRBJ1-3, the V gene TRBV7-2, with unresolved D. CDR3 length: 13 residues. CDR1 is SGHTA and CDR2 is FQGNSA in the germline V gene. V gave up 0 bases and J gave up 3 bases, with 3 bases separating them. CDR3 sequence reads: CASSLADGNTIYF. In nucleotides, the CDR3 is TGTGCCAGCAGCTTAGCGGATGGAAACACCATATATTTT.